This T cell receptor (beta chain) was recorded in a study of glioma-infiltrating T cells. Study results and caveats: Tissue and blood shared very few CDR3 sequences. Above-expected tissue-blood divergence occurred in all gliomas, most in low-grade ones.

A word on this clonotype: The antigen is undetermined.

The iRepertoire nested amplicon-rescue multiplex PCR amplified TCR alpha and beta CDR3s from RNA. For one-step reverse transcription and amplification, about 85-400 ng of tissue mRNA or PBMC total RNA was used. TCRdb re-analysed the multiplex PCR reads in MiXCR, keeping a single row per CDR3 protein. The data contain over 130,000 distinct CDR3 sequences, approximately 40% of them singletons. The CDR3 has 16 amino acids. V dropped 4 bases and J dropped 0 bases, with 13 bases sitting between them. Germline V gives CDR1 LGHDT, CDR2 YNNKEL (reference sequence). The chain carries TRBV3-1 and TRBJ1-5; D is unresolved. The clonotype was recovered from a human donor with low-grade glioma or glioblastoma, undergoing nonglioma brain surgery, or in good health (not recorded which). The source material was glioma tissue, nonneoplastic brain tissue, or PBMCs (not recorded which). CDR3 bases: TGTGCCAGCAGCCCCCGACCGATTTATAGCAATCAGCCCCAGCATTTT. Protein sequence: CASSPRPIYSNQPQHF.